The clone carrying this TCR beta chain was seen only once. This sample is part of a study of blood T cell repertoires in COVID-19. Libraries were prepared by immunoSEQ multiplex PCR; TCRdb keeps only in-frame clonotypes and omits some of them. The sample holds roughly 400,000 clones; around 87% are singletons and the top ten take more than 0.95%. The clonotype was recovered from a man aged 25 to 40 who had recovered from COVID-19. The sample taken for sequencing was PBMCs or T cells enriched from blood (not recorded which).

CDR3 coding DNA: TGTGCCAGCACCGGGGACAGGAGTGGCTACACCTTC. It encodes CASTGDRSGYTF. The V gene is TRBV6-5, the J gene TRBJ1-2, with TRBD1 matching over 8 bases. This CDR3 is built from 12 residues. Germline-derived CDR1 and CDR2 are MNHEY and SVGAGI. The V segment lost 7 bases and the J segment 7 bases; nucleotides outside the gene matches: 5.